This note documents a single T cell receptor beta chain sequence. Only Caucasian adults living in Nashville, Tennessee served as donors. Profiling relied on immunoSEQ multiplex PCR, and the TCRdb table lists in-frame clones only, not all of them. Of some 2,400,000 clones listed, approximately 95% are singletons. This CDR3 spans 14 amino acids. V was shortened by 6 bases and J by 9 bases, with 15 bases between the two germline ends. The V gene's germline CDR1 is SNHLY and CDR2 FYNNEI. This specimen belongs to a study of shared clonotypes between healthy human individuals. Across the study: CD4 naive and CD4 memory each took three plates per donor, while CD8 naive took two and CD8 memory one.

The J gene is TRBJ1-6, the V gene TRBV2; TRBD1 might be the D (5 bases). The sequence came from a man younger than 30 in good health. Sample: naive CD4+ T cells sorted from blood. Subset here: CD45RA+ positively selected. For the CDR3, the DNA is TGTGCCAGCAGGAGGGGTAGGGGATCTTCACCCCTCCACTTT. This gives the protein CASRRGRGSSPLHF.